The rows below give T cell receptor beta chains drawn from one sample of a study of blood T cells in healthy people across ages. TCRdb reanalysed the 5' RACE reads using MiXCR and keeps one entry per CDR3 protein. The table records some 800,000 distinct CDR3 sequences, more than 20% of them present only once. A further study also used this sample, focusing on T cells of mothers and their children.

The sequencing sample was made of blood. Receptors were obtained from a boy younger than 18 in good health. CDR3s include the opening cysteine and the closing phenylalanine or tryptophan. Fields, in order: J gene, clone size, V gene, D gene, CDR3 DNA, CDR3 protein. The D gene is left open where the match is weak. Part of the rows lack a size; the others show once, few, many or a class for expanded clones.

TRBJ2-7 | . | TRBV14 | . | TGTGCCAGCAGCCAACCCAACAGGGACAAGCAGTACTTC | CASSQPNRDKQYF
TRBJ2-5 | . | TRBV11-2 | . | TGTGCCAGCAGCTCCGGGGCCTTCCGTCAAGAGACCCAGTACTTC | CASSSGAFRQETQYF
TRBJ1-5 | . | TRBV12-3/TRBV12-4 | . | TGTGCCAGCAGTCGGACGAGCAATCAGCCCCAGCATTTT | CASSRTSNQPQHF
TRBJ2-7 | few | TRBV3-1 | . | TGTGCCAGCAGCAAAGGGACTCCACACTCCTACGAGCAGTACTTC | CASSKGTPHSYEQYF
TRBJ1-1 | . | TRBV29-1 | . | TGCAGCTTTTGGGGACATCGGGGCACTGAAGCTTTCTTT | CSFWGHRGTEAFF
TRBJ2-4 | few | TRBV28 | . | TGTGCCAGCAGTTTTGCGGGCCTGGGAGAAAACATTCAGTACTTC | CASSFAGLGENIQYF
TRBJ1-5 | few | TRBV7-6 | . | TGTGCCAGCAGCTTAGCGCCAGGTAGCAATCAGCCCCAGCATTTT | CASSLAPGSNQPQHF
TRBJ2-7 | . | TRBV20-1 | . | TGCAGTACAGACCCCGGGACATTCTCCTACGAGCAGTACTTC | CSTDPGTFSYEQYF
TRBJ2-2 | . | TRBV6-5 | TRBD1 | TGTGCCAGCAGTTACGGGACAGGGTTTGGGGAGCTGTTTTTT | CASSYGTGFGELFF
TRBJ2-1 | . | TRBV5-6 | . | TGTGCCAGCAGTTCCTTGGGCAGCTACAATGAGCAGTTCTTC | CASSSLGSYNEQFF
TRBJ2-7 | . | TRBV7-3 | . | TGTGCCAGCAGCTTAGGCGCAGGGGTATCGCGGGAGCAGTACTTC | CASSLGAGVSREQYF
TRBJ2-4 | . | TRBV7-7 | TRBD1 | TGTGCTAGCAGCTTTCTCGTGGGACAGGGTGACATTCAGTACTTC | CASSFLVGQGDIQYF
TRBJ2-7 | . | TRBV9 | TRBD1 | TGTGCCAGCAGCGTCGGGGACAGAGGTTTCTACGAGCAGTACTTC | CASSVGDRGFYEQYF
TRBJ1-6 | few | TRBV12-3/TRBV12-4 | TRBD1 | TGTGCCAGCAGACCGCAAGGTGGACAGGGCAATTCACCCCTCCACTTT | CASRPQGGQGNSPLHF
TRBJ2-3 | few | TRBV5-1 | . | TGCGCCAGCAGCAACAAACTAATGGGGGCACTCGGAGCAGATACGCAGTATTTT | CASSNKLMGALGADTQYF
TRBJ2-3 | few | TRBV29-1 | . | TGCAGCGCCGCAAACCGGGGGAGCTCCTCCGATACGCAGTATTTT | CSAANRGSSSDTQYF
TRBJ2-6 | few | TRBV9 | . | TGTGCCAGCAGCGAGAGTCAGGCCGGGGCCAACGTCCTGACTTTC | CASSESQAGANVLTF
TRBJ2-7 | . | TRBV7-9 | TRBD2 | TGTGCCAGCAGCTTCTCCGGGGGGGGTTCCGAGCAGTACTTC | CASSFSGGGSEQYF
TRBJ2-7 | . | TRBV28 | . | TGTGCCAGCAGCGCCTCGGTAGCGCTAACCTACGAGCAGTACTTC | CASSASVALTYEQYF
TRBJ2-1 | . | TRBV7-9 | TRBD2 | TGTGCCAGCAGCCCTAAAGGGACTAGCCTTTACAATGAGCAGTTCTTC | CASSPKGTSLYNEQFF
TRBJ1-2 | . | TRBV6-5 | TRBD1 | TGTGCCAGCTCGTTTCGGGACAGCGTTTACTATGGCTACACCTTC | CASSFRDSVYYGYTF
TRBJ2-7 | . | TRBV15 | . | TGTGCCACCAGCAGAGCCGGGATGCCCTACGAGCAGTACTTC | CATSRAGMPYEQYF
TRBJ1-4 | few | TRBV14 | . | TGTGCCAGCAGCCTTGGGACTTACGAAAGACTGTTTTTT | CASSLGTYERLFF
TRBJ1-1 | . | TRBV12-3/TRBV12-4 | . | TGTGCCAGCAGTTTTGAGACAACGGGCACTGAAGCTTTCTTT | CASSFETTGTEAFF
TRBJ2-1 | . | TRBV2 | . | TGTGCCAGCAACCCCCCGGGACGGAGCTACAATGAGCAGTTCTTC | CASNPPGRSYNEQFF
TRBJ2-6 | . | TRBV6-1 | . | TGTACCAGCAGTGAAAGTGAGAGCTCTGGGGCCAACGTCCTGACTTTC | CTSSESESSGANVLTF
TRBJ1-5 | . | TRBV15 | . | TGTGCCACCAGCAAGCGCCGAGGCAGGGGAAGTAATCAGCCCCAGCATTTT | CATSKRRGRGSNQPQHF
TRBJ1-3 | . | TRBV20-1 | TRBD1 | TGCAGTGCAAGCGACAGGGTTGGAAACACCATATATTTT | CSASDRVGNTIYF
TRBJ2-1 | few | TRBV5-1 | TRBD2 | TGCGCCAGCAGCCAAGCGGCGCCTAGCGGGGGCTACAATGAGCAGTTCTTC | CASSQAAPSGGYNEQFF
TRBJ2-3 | . | TRBV4-3 | . | TGCGCCAGCAGCCAGGAACTAGCCCCCTTCACAGATACGCAGTATTTT | CASSQELAPFTDTQYF
TRBJ2-1 | . | TRBV7-2 | . | TGTGCCAGCAGATCCCAGGGGGGTTTCTACAATGAGCAGTTCTTC | CASRSQGGFYNEQFF
TRBJ2-1 | few | TRBV7-2 | TRBD1 | TGTGCCAGCAGCGTCCGGGACAGGGGGGTCAATGAGCAGTTCTTC | CASSVRDRGVNEQFF
TRBJ1-5 | . | TRBV6-5 | . | TGTGCCAGCAAAAGCAACAGGGCTTCTCGCAATCAGCCCCAGCATTTT | CASKSNRASRNQPQHF
TRBJ2-1 | once | TRBV11-1 | . | TGTGCCAGCAACCTGGGCGATAGGGAGCAGTTCTTC | CASNLGDREQFF
TRBJ2-3 | . | TRBV7-9 | TRBD2 | TGTGCCAGCAGATGTGGAGCGGGGGGAGATACGCAGTATTTT | CASRCGAGGDTQYF
TRBJ2-5 | few | TRBV28 | TRBD2 | TGTGCCAGCAGTCAGATATGGGCGACGGGGGGGGAAGAGACCCAGTACTTC | CASSQIWATGGEETQYF
TRBJ1-1 | . | TRBV7-2 | . | TGTGCCAGCAGCTTAGGGCAGGGCACGGGAACTTTCTTT | CASSLGQGTGTFF
TRBJ2-4 | few | TRBV20-1 | TRBD2 | TGCAGTGCTAGCGAGCGCGGGAGCGTTCAAAACATTCAGTACTTC | CSASERGSVQNIQYF
TRBJ2-7 | once | TRBV2 | TRBD1 | TGTGCCAGCATTACAGGGGCTACGGAGCAGTACTTC | CASITGATEQYF
TRBJ2-5 | . | TRBV7-2 | . | TGTGCCAGCAGCTCCAGAAACCGGAGAGAGACCCAGTACTTC | CASSSRNRRETQYF
TRBJ2-7 | . | TRBV27 | . | TGTGCCAGCGGGGGTGGGGGCTCCTACGAGCAGTACTTC | CASGGGGSYEQYF
TRBJ2-7 | . | TRBV19 | . | TGTGCCAGTAGTATAGTCCCCTCTGGGAATTACCACGAGCAGTACTTC | CASSIVPSGNYHEQYF
TRBJ1-1 | . | TRBV4-1 | . | TGCGCCAGCAGCCAAGAGGGCAGGGCAGGGGAAGCTTTCTTT | CASSQEGRAGEAFF
TRBJ1-6 | . | TRBV18 | . | TGTGCCAGCTCACCAAACTCAAGGGAATCACCCCTCCACTTT | CASSPNSRESPLHF
TRBJ1-1 | few | TRBV28 | TRBD1 | TGTGCCAGCAGTCCCAGGGGGCGGGGAGCTTTCTTT | CASSPRGRGAFF
TRBJ1-1 | . | TRBV28 | . | TGTGCCAGCAGTTTCCGTCAGAAGGGCACTGAAGCTTTCTTT | CASSFRQKGTEAFF
TRBJ2-1 | . | TRBV29-1 | TRBD1 | TGCAGCGTCGGAAACAGGGGGAGGCAGGACAATGAGCAGTTCTTC | CSVGNRGRQDNEQFF
TRBJ1-2 | . | TRBV4-2 | . | TGTGCCAGCAGCCAAGGGGTGATGGCCTACACCTTC | CASSQGVMAYTF
TRBJ2-7 | few | TRBV27 | . | TGTGCCAGCAGTTTGTATCGGAACTCCTACGAGCAGTACTTC | CASSLYRNSYEQYF
TRBJ2-5 | . | TRBV27 | TRBD2 | TGTGCCAGCAGCCTGAGCGGGGAGCAAGAGACCCAGTACTTC | CASSLSGEQETQYF